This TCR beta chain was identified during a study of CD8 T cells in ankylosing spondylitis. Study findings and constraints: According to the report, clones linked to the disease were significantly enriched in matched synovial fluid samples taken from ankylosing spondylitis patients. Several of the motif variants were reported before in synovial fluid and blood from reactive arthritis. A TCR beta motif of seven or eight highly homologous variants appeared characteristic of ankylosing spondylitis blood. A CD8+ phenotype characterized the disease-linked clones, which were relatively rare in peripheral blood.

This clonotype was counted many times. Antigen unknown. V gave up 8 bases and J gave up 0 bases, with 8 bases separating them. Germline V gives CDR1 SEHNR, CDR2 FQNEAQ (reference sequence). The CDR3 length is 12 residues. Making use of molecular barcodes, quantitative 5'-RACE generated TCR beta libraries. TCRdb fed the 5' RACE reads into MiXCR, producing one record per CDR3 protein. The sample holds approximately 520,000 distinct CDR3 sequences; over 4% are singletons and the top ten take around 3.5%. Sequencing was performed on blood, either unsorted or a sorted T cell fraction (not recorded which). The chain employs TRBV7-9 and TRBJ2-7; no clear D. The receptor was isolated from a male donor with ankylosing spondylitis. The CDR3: CASVVGSYEQYF. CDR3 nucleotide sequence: TGTGCCAGCGTTGTGGGCTCCTACGAGCAGTACTTC.